This T cell receptor beta chain was observed in a study of blood T cell repertoires in COVID-19. Background on the study: PBMCs, B-cell-depleted T cells, or T cells provided the cDNA or gDNA that made up the material.

Each participant's cohort was designated according to participant-reported clinical history. As originally analysed: Reference gene primers were amplified, and this amplification served to estimate nucleated cell counts. Some clones are missing from TCRdb's copy, which holds only in-frame ones; the method was immunoSEQ multiplex PCR. V and J calls plus clone size are reproduced from that table; the DNA served to infer D and trimming. The data show some 330,000 clones, with 87% seen just once and roughly 2% held by the top ten. The germline V gene encodes CDR1 LNHDA and CDR2 SQIVND (reference sequence). V shed 7 bases and J 4 bases; nucleotides not matched to a gene: 14. The CDR3 consists of 17 residues.

This TCR was sampled from a man aged 35 to 55 in a cohort exposed to, infected with or recovered from COVID-19 (not recorded which). J is TRBJ1-1 and V is TRBV19; TRBD1 agrees at 11 bases. Sequences were obtained from PBMCs or T cells enriched from blood (not recorded which). CDR3 in amino acids: CASTKSGTGGSGTEAFF. For the CDR3, the DNA is TGTGCCAGTACCAAGTCCGGGACAGGGGGATCGGGCACTGAAGCTTTCTTT.